The 16 T cell receptor beta chains given below trace back to one sample, sequenced in a study of T-cell memory formation after mild COVID-19. TCRdb recomputed calls from the 5' RACE reads with MiXCR, one row per CDR3 protein. Altogether around 120,000 distinct CDR3 sequences are present, about 15% being singletons, with the ten largest covering approximately 14%. Sequenced input: PBMCs or a T cell subset sorted from them (not recorded which). The receptor set was obtained from an adult woman who had mild COVID-19 (a few samples of this study predate the infection). Cell type and time point are not known.

The rearrangement links TRBV5-4 to TRBJ1-2, with D unclear. Germline V lookup: CDR1 SGHNT, CDR2 YYREEE (reference sequence). With 0 bases removed from V and 14 bases from J, the gap between germline ends came to 14 bases. This CDR3 comprises 12 residues. The CDR3: CASSLGGPTGTF. As DNA, the CDR3 is TGTGCCAGCAGCTTGGGGGGTCCCACGGGTACCTTC.

V gene TRBV7-9 combines with J gene TRBJ2-3; weak D call: TRBD2 (6 bases). In germline, CDR1 is SEHNR, CDR2 FQNEAQ (reference sequence). V was pared by 2 bases and J by 0 bases, with 12 bases between. This CDR3 contains 16 residues. CDR3 DNA: TGTGCCAGCAGCTTACAAGCGGGCGGAAGCACAGATACGCAGTATTTT. This encodes CASSLQAGGSTDTQYF.

The CDR3 DNA sequence: TGCAGTGCTAACGAGGGGGTTCGTTACAATGAGCAGTTCTTC. Encoded protein: CSANEGVRYNEQFF. This chain joins TRBV20-1 and TRBJ2-1; TRBD1 might be the D (6 bases). Per germline, CDR1 DFQATT and CDR2 SNEGSKA (reference sequence). The CDR3 covers 14 residues. The V and J ends lost 4 bases and 4 bases respectively, with 14 bases between them.

This clonotype was detected a few times. The chain links TRBV27 to TRBJ2-7; 7 bases fit TRBD1. CDR3 size: 14 residues. Trimming removed 4 bases from V and 6 bases from J; junction bases left unmatched: 9. Germline values: CDR1 MNHEY, CDR2 SMNVEV (reference sequence). The CDR3 loop reads CASSYTTGVFEQYF. Written as DNA, the CDR3 is TGTGCCAGCAGTTATACTACAGGGGTATTCGAGCAGTACTTC.

This clonotype was seen only a few times. The chain is built from TRBV24-1 and TRBJ1-2; D is uncertain. The CDR3 is 13 residues long. V lost 3 bases, J lost 4 bases, and 8 bases lay in between. Germline V gene data show CDR1 as KGHDR and CDR2 as SFDVKD. CDR3 region: CATSDGDIYGYTF. The CDR3 bases are TGTGCCACCAGTGATGGGGATATCTATGGCTACACCTTC.

This clonotype showed up just a few times. The rearrangement links TRBV11-3 to TRBJ1-3; the D gene is possibly TRBD1 (5 bases). The CDR3 covers 16 residues. CDR1 and CDR2 from the germline V gene are SGHNT and YENEEA. V lost 3 bases and J lost 0, with 12 bases in between. The CDR3 loop is CASSLRGFVSGNTIYF. For the CDR3, the DNA is TGTGCCAGCAGCTTGCGGGGGTTTGTCTCTGGAAACACCATATATTTT. The full variable domain, rest sourced from reference TRBV11-3 and TRBJ1-3, is EAGVVQSPRYKIIEKKQPVAFWCNPISGHNTLYWYLQNLGQGPELLIRYENEEAVDDSQLPKDRFSAERLKGVDSTLKIQPAELGDSAVYLCASSLRGFVSGNTIYFGEGSWLTVV.

This chain links TRBV12-3 or TRBV12-4 with TRBJ2-1, with D hard to call. V lost 3 bases to trimming and J lost 1 base, with 16 bases between them. The CDR3 loop spans 17 amino acids. CDR3 DNA: TGTGCCAGCAGTTTTTCCCTCATGGCTAAGTCCTACAATGAGCAGTTCTTC. It yields the protein CASSFSLMAKSYNEQFF.

The chain employs TRBV7-6 and TRBJ2-3; 10 nucleotides line up with TRBD1. The CDR3 spans 20 residues. J was trimmed by 3 bases and V by 2 bases; bases with no gene match: 17. The germline V gene has CDR1 SGHVS and CDR2 FNYEAQ. In nucleotides, the CDR3 is TGTGCCAGCAGCTTAATTGTCGGGACAGGGGTCCCTCGCCCTACAGATACGCAGTATTTT. This translates into CASSLIVGTGVPRPTDTQYF.

Only a few counts were recorded for this clonotype. The V and J genes are TRBV7-9 and TRBJ2-3; 7 nucleotides match TRBD1. With 8 bases clipped from V and 5 bases from J, the junction kept 10 bases outside the gene matches. The CDR3 totals 14 residues. Germline CDR1 is SEHNR and CDR2 is FQNEAQ (reference sequence). The CDR3, as DNA: TGTGCCAGCCGTTCGACAGGGCCCCTAGATACGCAGTATTTT. Translated, it gives CASRSTGPLDTQYF. Using reference TRBV7-9 and TRBJ2-3 for the parts outside the CDR3, the full variable domain is DTGVSQNPRHKITKRGQNVTFRCDPISEHNRLYWYRQTLGQGPEFLTYFQNEAQLEKSRLLSDRFSAERPKGSFSTLEIQRTEQGDSAMYLCASRSTGPLDTQYFGPGTRLTVL.

This clonotype was observed a handful of times. This chain uses TRBV24-1 with TRBJ1-5; weak D call: TRBD1 (5 bases). Per germline, CDR1 KGHDR and CDR2 SFDVKD. CDR3 length: 15 residues. V was cut by 4 bases and J by 4 bases, with 13 bases left in between. CDR3 residues: CATSEGQGGNQPQHF. In nucleotides, the CDR3 is TGTGCCACCAGTGAAGGCCAGGGCGGTAATCAGCCCCAGCATTTT.

The chain is built from TRBV5-1 and TRBJ1-1; the D gene is possibly TRBD1 (6 bases). The CDR3 is 13 amino acids. Between the trimmed V and J ends, which lost 2 bases and 7 bases, there was a span of 12 bases. CDR1 SGHRS and CDR2 YFSETQ come from the germline V gene. The CDR3 protein is CASSFNRDLEAFF. The CDR3 bases are TGCGCCAGCAGCTTTAACAGGGACCTTGAAGCTTTCTTT.

CDR3 in amino acids: CASSDSRGYEQYF. Written as DNA, the CDR3 is TGTGCCAGCAGTGACTCTCGGGGGTACGAGCAGTACTTC. This rearrangement joins TRBV6-4 to TRBJ2-7, with D tentatively TRBD2 (6 bases). Looked up from germline, CDR1 is MRHNA and CDR2 is SNTAGT. The ends were cut back, 0 bases at V and 4 bases at J, with 7 bases in the middle. The CDR3 length is 13 residues.

In its sample, this clonotype was seen a few times. This rearrangement joins TRBV12-3 or TRBV12-4 to TRBJ2-1; possibly TRBD2 for D (7 bases). This CDR3 region has 16 residues. Deletions cut 7 bases from V and 2 bases from J, with 18 bases between. The CDR3 sequence: CASTKGGGRTYNEQFF. The CDR3 region has the DNA TGTGCCAGCACTAAAGGGGGGGGTCGAACCTACAATGAGCAGTTCTTC.

In DNA form, the CDR3 reads TGCAGTGCTAGATTGGACAGCATGAACACTGAAGCTTTCTTT. Amino acids: CSARLDSMNTEAFF. The chain recombines TRBV20-1 with TRBJ1-1; D may be TRBD1 (6 bases). Trimming left V 2 bases short and J 0 bases short, with 10 bases between. Germline CDR1 reads DFQATT; CDR2 reads SNEGSKA (reference sequence). This CDR3 comprises 14 residues.

This clonotype was seen many times. The chain combines TRBV12-3 or TRBV12-4 with TRBJ2-7; D unclear. CDR3 size: 14 residues. Trimming pared 5 bases from V and 5 bases from J, leaving 16 bases between. The CDR3 loop reads CASSLGNPTNEQYF. The CDR3 nucleotides read TGTGCCAGCAGTCTAGGAAATCCCACCAACGAGCAGTACTTC.

This clonotype was detected only a few times. The gene calls are TRBV12-3 or TRBV12-4 and TRBJ1-5; D gene ambiguous. The CDR3 length is 15 residues. V lost 2 bases and J lost 2, with 10 bases in between. The CDR3 DNA sequence: TGTGCCAGCAGTTTACCTCGACCTGGCAATCAGCCCCAGCATTTT. It is translated as CASSLPRPGNQPQHF.